A selection of T cell receptor beta chains follows, all from one sample in a study of T cell responses to AZD1222 COVID-19 vaccine. Produced via immunoSEQ multiplex PCR; TCRdb's table is partial and in-frame only. The sample contains under 110,000 clones, approximately 90% of which appear only once. Sequenced here: peripheral blood, sampled on day 0 of AZD1222 vaccination. All receptors come from an adult in good health. Both conserved end residues are part of each CDR3. Each record gives: CDR3 length, D gene, V gene, J gene, CDR3 protein. A D gene is named only where the DNA matches it firmly.

CDR3 length: 13; D gene: -; V gene: TRBV7-3; J gene: TRBJ2-7; CDR3 protein: CASSLPQGYEQYF
CDR3 length: 13; D gene: -; V gene: TRBV28; J gene: TRBJ1-2; CDR3 protein: CASKGSRTGGYTF
CDR3 length: 14; D gene: -; V gene: TRBV5-4; J gene: TRBJ1-2; CDR3 protein: CASSSPRENYGYTF
CDR3 length: 14; D gene: -; V gene: TRBV6-5; J gene: TRBJ1-5; CDR3 protein: CASSSTGPNQPQHF
CDR3 length: 14; D gene: TRBD1; V gene: TRBV7-6; J gene: TRBJ2-2; CDR3 protein: CASRTGESAGELFF
CDR3 length: 14; D gene: -; V gene: TRBV28; J gene: TRBJ1-5; CDR3 protein: CASSLRTGNQPQHF
CDR3 length: 15; D gene: -; V gene: TRBV19; J gene: TRBJ2-2; CDR3 protein: CASSMAQKNTGELFF
CDR3 length: 16; D gene: TRBD1; V gene: TRBV19; J gene: TRBJ1-1; CDR3 protein: CASSIGTDRGNTEAFF
CDR3 length: 14; D gene: -; V gene: TRBV7-9; J gene: TRBJ1-4; CDR3 protein: CASSLPGQFEKLFF
CDR3 length: 15; D gene: -; V gene: TRBV28; J gene: TRBJ1-5; CDR3 protein: CASSEDRKSNQPQHF
CDR3 length: 13; D gene: -; V gene: TRBV7-9; J gene: TRBJ1-5; CDR3 protein: CASSPGTWQPQHF
CDR3 length: 16; D gene: TRBD1; V gene: TRBV7-9; J gene: TRBJ2-7; CDR3 protein: CASSLALTGVPYEQYF
CDR3 length: 13; D gene: -; V gene: TRBV25-1; J gene: TRBJ2-2; CDR3 protein: CASTPGGFGELFF
CDR3 length: 13; D gene: -; V gene: TRBV5-1; J gene: TRBJ1-1; CDR3 protein: CASGPGGSTEAFF
CDR3 length: 15; D gene: TRBD1; V gene: TRBV19; J gene: TRBJ1-1; CDR3 protein: CASSWDRGLAAEAFF
CDR3 length: 16; D gene: -; V gene: TRBV28; J gene: TRBJ1-1; CDR3 protein: CASSLPTRTDNTEAFF
CDR3 length: 16; D gene: TRBD1; V gene: TRBV7-9; J gene: TRBJ2-1; CDR3 protein: CASSLTSRGRGHEQFF
CDR3 length: 14; D gene: TRBD2; V gene: TRBV2; J gene: TRBJ2-1; CDR3 protein: CAREEAGGLKKDVF
CDR3 length: 13; D gene: -; V gene: TRBV3-1/TRBV3-2; J gene: TRBJ2-3; CDR3 protein: CASSQVRTDTQYF
CDR3 length: 14; D gene: TRBD1; V gene: TRBV6-5; J gene: TRBJ1-3; CDR3 protein: CASSPLGTGGTIYF
CDR3 length: 14; D gene: TRBD2; V gene: TRBV10-2; J gene: TRBJ2-1; CDR3 protein: CASSGLAVFNEQFF
CDR3 length: 16; D gene: -; V gene: TRBV28; J gene: TRBJ1-4; CDR3 protein: CASSGKLVAVREKLFF
CDR3 length: 12; D gene: -; V gene: TRBV6-5; J gene: TRBJ1-5; CDR3 protein: CASSYGGQPQHF
CDR3 length: 18; D gene: -; V gene: TRBV7-6; J gene: TRBJ2-2; CDR3 protein: CASSYKPEGGPISGELFF
CDR3 length: 12; D gene: -; V gene: TRBV18; J gene: TRBJ1-1; CDR3 protein: CASSPRPDEAFF
CDR3 length: 17; D gene: -; V gene: TRBV11-2; J gene: TRBJ2-3; CDR3 protein: CASSNGRGPTSTDTQYF
CDR3 length: 16; D gene: -; V gene: TRBV3-1/TRBV3-2; J gene: TRBJ2-3; CDR3 protein: CASSQELGTSTDTQYF
CDR3 length: 18; D gene: TRBD1; V gene: TRBV19; J gene: TRBJ1-6; CDR3 protein: CASSPTGGLSSYNSPLHF
CDR3 length: 16; D gene: -; V gene: TRBV23-1; J gene: TRBJ1-2; CDR3 protein: CASSQSDRPRNYGYTF
CDR3 length: 14; D gene: -; V gene: TRBV30; J gene: TRBJ2-7; CDR3 protein: CAWSVGGTKGEQYF
CDR3 length: 14; D gene: -; V gene: TRBV28; J gene: TRBJ2-3; CDR3 protein: CASSLVGATDTQYF